The clone carrying this TCR beta chain appeared many times. The antigen is undetermined. RNA transcripts served as the template for amplifying TCR beta CDR3 regions. HTBI primers drove first-round RT-PCR of the TCR CDR3. TCRdb ran MiXCR on the multiplex PCR reads and lists one entry per CDR3 protein. The sample lists roughly 500,000 distinct CDR3 sequences, around 45% occurring once. V lost 5 bases and J lost 6; bases outside the gene matches: 3. Germline lookup yields CDR1 DFQATT and CDR2 SNEGSKA (reference sequence). The CDR3 sequence is 12 residues long. Patients having uncontrolled infection, another autoimmune disease, pregnancy or lactation were not included. The study based diagnoses on clinical symptoms, serum thyroxine and TRAb, thyroid ultrasound and orbital computed tomography. This sample stems from a study of T cells in Graves' hyperthyroidism and ophthalmopathy. Study-level results: Stable hyperthyroidism and ophthalmopathy were separated using 13 V-J signatures. In blood, most of the thyroid clonotypes expanded above 0.001 were also present.

This clonotype originated in an adult woman with Graves' disease, either hyperthyroidism or ophthalmopathy (not recorded which). The genes are TRBV20-1 and TRBJ2-2; TRBD2 matches 7 bases. The sequencing input was peripheral blood or thyroid tissue (not recorded which). This CDR3 is CSAPGGSGELFF. CDR3 sequence (DNA): TGCAGTGCTCCCGGGGGGTCCGGGGAGCTGTTTTTT.